This is a list of T cell receptor beta chains from one sample in a study of blood T cell repertoires in COVID-19. Using immunoSEQ multiplex PCR, the repertoire was profiled, and TCRdb retains in-frame clones only, with some absent. The top ten clones hold about 1.9% of a sample with around 280,000 clones, approximately 84% of them seen once. The sequenced sample consisted of peripheral blood. Receptors were obtained from a woman in her 30s who had recovered from COVID-19. Both conserved end residues are part of each CDR3. The order of the fields is V gene, J gene, D gene, clone size, CDR3 DNA, CDR3 protein. A D gene is named only where the DNA matches it firmly. A clone size is listed for some rows: how often the clone was seen (once, few, many), or a class if it is expanded.

v_gene: TRBV11-2
j_gene: TRBJ2-7
d_gene: -
abundance: -
CDR3nt: TGTGCCAGCAGACCCACGAGCGGTGCCTACGAGCAGTACTTC
CDR3aa: CASRPTSGAYEQYF

v_gene: TRBV9
j_gene: TRBJ2-1
d_gene: -
abundance: once
CDR3nt: TGTGCCAGCAGCGAGAACTGGGCACCCCAAGGTGAGCAGTTCTTC
CDR3aa: CASSENWAPQGEQFF

v_gene: TRBV7-9
j_gene: TRBJ2-3
d_gene: TRBD1
abundance: -
CDR3nt: TGTGCCAGCAGTCGTACAGGGGAAAGCACAGATACGCAGTATTTT
CDR3aa: CASSRTGESTDTQYF

v_gene: TRBV6-5
j_gene: TRBJ2-3
d_gene: -
abundance: once
CDR3nt: TGTGCCAGCAGTTACGTCGAGGGCAGGGATACGCAGTATTTT
CDR3aa: CASSYVEGRDTQYF

v_gene: TRBV3-1/TRBV3-2
j_gene: TRBJ1-6
d_gene: TRBD1
abundance: -
CDR3nt: TGTGCCAGCAGAAAGACAGGGGGCTCCTATAATTCACCCCTCCACTTT
CDR3aa: CASRKTGGSYNSPLHF

v_gene: TRBV7-2
j_gene: TRBJ1-3
d_gene: -
abundance: -
CDR3nt: TGTGCCAGCAGCTTTGCAGGGTTGGGAGGAAACACCATATATTTT
CDR3aa: CASSFAGLGGNTIYF

v_gene: TRBV30
j_gene: TRBJ2-3
d_gene: TRBD2
abundance: -
CDR3nt: TGTGCCTGGAGTCCAGCGGGGGGGAAAACTAGCACAGATACGCAGTATTTT
CDR3aa: CAWSPAGGKTSTDTQYF

v_gene: TRBV19
j_gene: TRBJ2-7
d_gene: -
abundance: once
CDR3nt: TGTGCCAGTAGCCAAACTAGTAGCTCCTACGAGCAGTACTTC
CDR3aa: CASSQTSSSYEQYF

v_gene: TRBV2
j_gene: TRBJ1-5
d_gene: -
abundance: -
CDR3nt: TGTGCCACCCAACAGGGAAGCAATCAGCCCCAGCATTTT
CDR3aa: CATQQGSNQPQHF

v_gene: TRBV6-5
j_gene: TRBJ2-7
d_gene: -
abundance: -
CDR3nt: TGTGCCAGCAGTTCCTCCGGGAGTATATACGAGCAGTACTTC
CDR3aa: CASSSSGSIYEQYF

v_gene: TRBV2
j_gene: TRBJ2-5
d_gene: -
abundance: once
CDR3nt: TGTGCCAGCATTAGGGGAAGAGAGACCCAGTACTTC
CDR3aa: CASIRGRETQYF

v_gene: TRBV5-6
j_gene: TRBJ1-5
d_gene: TRBD1
abundance: -
CDR3nt: TGTGCCAGCAGCAATCAGGGGGGCAATCAGCCCCAGCATTTT
CDR3aa: CASSNQGGNQPQHF